These T cell receptor beta chains were read from a single sample in a study of blood T cell repertoires in COVID-19. Measured with immunoSEQ multiplex PCR; TCRdb has only the in-frame clones, and not every one. Among over 60,000 clones listed, over 60% were seen once. The sequenced sample consisted of peripheral blood. These receptors all come from a man aged 60 to 69 with COVID-19, enrolled during active disease. CDR3s include the opening cysteine and the closing phenylalanine or tryptophan. The order of the fields is J gene, V gene, D gene, clone size, CDR3 protein, CDR3 DNA. The D gene is left open where the match is weak. Rows may omit the clone size; those that give it use once, few, many or a size class.

j_call: TRBJ2-7
v_call: TRBV9
d_call: .
clone_size: .
cdr3_aa: CASSVGRDGYEQYF
cdr3_nt: TGTGCCAGCAGCGTAGGGAGGGACGGTTACGAGCAGTACTTC

j_call: TRBJ1-3
v_call: TRBV30
d_call: .
clone_size: .
cdr3_aa: CAWNRLIGNTIYF
cdr3_nt: TGTGCCTGGAATAGACTGATCGGAAACACCATATATTTT

j_call: TRBJ1-5
v_call: TRBV15
d_call: .
clone_size: .
cdr3_aa: CATSSSPNQPQHF
cdr3_nt: TGTGCCACCAGCAGTAGTCCCAATCAGCCCCAGCATTTT

j_call: TRBJ1-3
v_call: TRBV30
d_call: .
clone_size: .
cdr3_aa: CAWSGGVSGNTIYF
cdr3_nt: TGTGCCTGGAGTGGGGGAGTCTCTGGAAACACCATATATTTT

j_call: TRBJ2-5
v_call: TRBV12-3/TRBV12-4
d_call: .
clone_size: .
cdr3_aa: CASCEGMGTQYF
cdr3_nt: TGTGCCAGCTGCGAGGGAATGGGGACCCAGTACTTC

j_call: TRBJ2-7
v_call: TRBV5-1
d_call: TRBD1
clone_size: .
cdr3_aa: CASSVRDRSPYEQYF
cdr3_nt: TGCGCCAGCAGCGTCCGGGACAGGTCCCCCTACGAGCAGTACTTC

j_call: TRBJ1-1
v_call: TRBV5-5
d_call: TRBD1
clone_size: once
cdr3_aa: CASLTTGGSMNTEAFF
cdr3_nt: TGTGCCAGCCTGACGACAGGGGGGTCCATGAACACTGAAGCTTTCTTT

j_call: TRBJ1-2
v_call: TRBV5-1
d_call: TRBD1
clone_size: few
cdr3_aa: CASSEDTGGAAGYTF
cdr3_nt: TGCGCCAGCAGCGAGGATACAGGGGGCGCAGCTGGCTACACCTTC

j_call: TRBJ2-5
v_call: TRBV7-9
d_call: TRBD2
clone_size: .
cdr3_aa: CASSPPAGGWQETQYF
cdr3_nt: TGTGCCAGCAGCCCCCCAGCGGGAGGGTGGCAAGAGACCCAGTACTTC

j_call: TRBJ1-5
v_call: TRBV24-1
d_call: .
clone_size: few
cdr3_aa: CATGGSGQPQHF
cdr3_nt: TGTGCCACCGGGGGCTCCGGTCAGCCCCAGCATTTT

j_call: TRBJ2-7
v_call: TRBV12-3/TRBV12-4
d_call: TRBD2
clone_size: .
cdr3_aa: CASSGTSTYEQYF
cdr3_nt: TGTGCCAGCAGTGGGACTAGTACCTACGAGCAGTACTTC

j_call: TRBJ2-7
v_call: TRBV11-3
d_call: TRBD2
clone_size: .
cdr3_aa: CASSLGVAGEHEQYF
cdr3_nt: TGTGCCAGCAGCTTAGGGGTAGCGGGAGAACACGAGCAGTACTTC

j_call: TRBJ2-7
v_call: TRBV19
d_call: TRBD2
clone_size: .
cdr3_aa: CASSPWASGSYEQYF
cdr3_nt: TGTGCCAGTAGTCCCTGGGCTAGCGGGAGCTACGAGCAGTACTTC

j_call: TRBJ2-7
v_call: TRBV6-5
d_call: TRBD2
clone_size: few
cdr3_aa: CASSYSILAGREQYF
cdr3_nt: TGTGCCAGCAGTTACTCGATACTAGCGGGTAGAGAGCAGTACTTC

j_call: TRBJ1-1
v_call: TRBV29-1
d_call: .
clone_size: once
cdr3_aa: CSVEEGTEAFF
cdr3_nt: TGCAGCGTTGAGGAGGGCACTGAAGCTTTCTTT

j_call: TRBJ1-6
v_call: TRBV27
d_call: .
clone_size: .
cdr3_aa: CASSLATYNSPLHF
cdr3_nt: TGTGCCAGCAGTTTAGCTACCTATAATTCACCCCTCCACTTT

j_call: TRBJ2-2
v_call: TRBV24-1
d_call: .
clone_size: .
cdr3_aa: CAAQQGIGELFF
cdr3_nt: TGTGCCGCCCAACAGGGTATCGGGGAGCTGTTTTTT

j_call: TRBJ1-1
v_call: TRBV6-1
d_call: TRBD1
clone_size: .
cdr3_aa: CASSEPGQVNTEAFF
cdr3_nt: TGTGCCAGCAGTGAGCCGGGACAGGTGAACACTGAAGCTTTCTTT

j_call: TRBJ2-7
v_call: TRBV7-9
d_call: .
clone_size: .
cdr3_aa: CASSRSGYEQYF
cdr3_nt: TGTGCCAGCAGCAGATCAGGGTACGAGCAGTACTTC

j_call: TRBJ2-7
v_call: TRBV15
d_call: TRBD1
clone_size: .
cdr3_aa: CATSARTGGYEQYF
cdr3_nt: TGTGCCACCAGCGCCCGGACAGGCGGCTACGAGCAGTACTTC

j_call: TRBJ1-1
v_call: TRBV5-1
d_call: .
clone_size: few
cdr3_aa: CASSSQGSEAFF
cdr3_nt: TGCGCCAGCAGCTCCCAGGGGAGTGAAGCTTTCTTT

j_call: TRBJ2-7
v_call: TRBV19
d_call: TRBD2
clone_size: .
cdr3_aa: CASSAGVIYEQYF
cdr3_nt: TGTGCCAGTAGTGCGGGAGTGATTTACGAGCAGTACTTC

j_call: TRBJ2-2
v_call: TRBV6-5
d_call: TRBD2
clone_size: .
cdr3_aa: CASSIAGGVNGELFF
cdr3_nt: TGTGCCAGCAGTATAGCGGGGGGTGTTAACGGGGAGCTGTTTTTT

j_call: TRBJ2-1
v_call: TRBV27
d_call: TRBD2
clone_size: .
cdr3_aa: CASSTHPLASSHYNEQFF
cdr3_nt: TGTGCCAGCAGTACCCACCCACTAGCGTCCTCTCACTACAATGAGCAGTTCTTC

j_call: TRBJ1-3
v_call: TRBV19
d_call: .
clone_size: few
cdr3_aa: CASSYSSGNTIYF
cdr3_nt: TGTGCCAGTAGTTACAGCTCTGGAAACACCATATATTTT

j_call: TRBJ2-7
v_call: TRBV29-1
d_call: TRBD2
clone_size: .
cdr3_aa: CSVRLAGRYEQYF
cdr3_nt: TGCAGCGTACGACTAGCGGGGAGGTACGAGCAGTACTTC

j_call: TRBJ1-3
v_call: TRBV7-9
d_call: TRBD1
clone_size: .
cdr3_aa: CASSLGQVGGNTIYF
cdr3_nt: TGTGCCAGCAGCTTGGGACAGGTGGGAGGAAACACCATATATTTT

j_call: TRBJ1-6
v_call: TRBV19
d_call: TRBD1
clone_size: .
cdr3_aa: CASKPGTGPAPLHF
cdr3_nt: TGTGCCAGTAAACCGGGGACAGGGCCGGCACCCCTCCACTTT

j_call: TRBJ2-5
v_call: TRBV11-1
d_call: .
clone_size: .
cdr3_aa: CASSLGVTEETQYF
cdr3_nt: TGTGCCAGCAGCTTAGGTGTCACTGAAGAGACCCAGTACTTC